Listed below are T cell receptor beta chains from one sample, sequenced in a study of T cells in Graves' hyperthyroidism and ophthalmopathy. Each CDR3 protein is one row after TCRdb ran MiXCR on the multiplex PCR reads. The sample lists approximately 360,000 distinct CDR3 sequences; 20% to 25% were seen once. Sequenced: blood. Receptor source: a man between 50 and 59 years old with Graves' hyperthyroidism. Both conserved end residues are part of each CDR3. A D gene is named only where the DNA matches it firmly. The size of a clone is reported for some rows only, either as once, few or many, or as a class for expanded clones.

D | J | V | size | CDR3 | DNA
TRBD1 | TRBJ2-7 | TRBV6-1 | few | CASSKGATPYEQYF | TGTGCCAGCAGTAAGGGGGCGACACCCTACGAGCAGTACTTC
TRBD2 | TRBJ2-1 | TRBV11-3 | many | CASSLEGTSGSDEQFF | TGTGCCAGCAGCTTAGAAGGTACTAGCGGGAGTGATGAGCAGTTCTTC
NA | TRBJ2-5 | TRBV19 | few | CASSPRQQYQETQYF | TGTGCCAGTAGTCCGAGGCAGCAGTACCAAGAGACCCAGTACTTC
NA | TRBJ1-4 | TRBV9 | NA | CASSVAPTNEKLFF | TGTGCCAGCAGCGTAGCCCCAACTAATGAAAAACTGTTTTTT
NA | TRBJ2-5 | TRBV7-6 | few | CASSIDQGRETQYF | TGTGCCAGCAGCATAGATCAGGGGCGGGAGACCCAGTACTTC
TRBD2 | TRBJ2-1 | TRBV6-1 | NA | CASRDPPGTSGSYRQFF | TGTGCCAGCAGGGACCCCCCCGGGACTAGCGGGAGCTATAGGCAGTTCTTC
NA | TRBJ1-1 | TRBV14 | NA | CASSFGTGLEAFF | TGTGCCAGCAGCTTCGGGACCGGTCTTGAAGCTTTCTTT
NA | TRBJ2-3 | TRBV6-1 | few | CASSEEQIRTDTQYF | TGTGCCAGCAGTGAAGAGCAGATTCGCACAGATACGCAGTATTTT
NA | TRBJ2-3 | TRBV6-1 | many | CASGRPGTDTQYF | TGTGCCAGCGGGCGACCGGGCACAGATACGCAGTATTTT
NA | TRBJ1-6 | TRBV4-1 | few | CASSQEESLTRFHSYNSPLHF | TGCGCCAGCAGCCAAGAAGAATCCCTTACAAGGTTCCACTCCTATAATTCACCCCTCCACTTT
TRBD1 | TRBJ2-3 | TRBV2 | many | CASTRDRGADTQYF | TGTGCCAGCACACGGGACAGGGGCGCAGATACGCAGTATTTT
NA | TRBJ2-2 | TRBV28 | many | CASSFGPVSGELFF | TGTGCCAGCAGTTTCGGCCCCGTCTCCGGGGAGCTGTTTTTT
NA | TRBJ2-3 | TRBV12-3/TRBV12-4 | many | CASSSTSDPFLRQYF | TGTGCCAGCAGTTCTACCTCGGACCCCTTCCTTCGGCAGTATTTT
NA | TRBJ2-2 | TRBV7-6 | few | CASSLHPGASSAGELFF | TGTGCCAGCAGCTTACATCCCGGGGCTAGCTCCGCCGGGGAGCTGTTTTTT
NA | TRBJ2-7 | TRBV6-5 | few | CASSYKSEQYF | TGTGCCAGCAGTTACAAATCCGAGCAGTACTTC
NA | TRBJ1-1 | TRBV6-5 | many | CASSYSRGVGNTEAFF | TGTGCCAGCAGTTACTCTAGGGGGGTCGGGAACACTGAAGCTTTCTTT
TRBD2 | TRBJ2-5 | TRBV11-3 | few | CASSSGLVDETQYF | TGTGCCAGCAGCTCAGGACTAGTGGATGAGACCCAGTACTTC